The present T cell receptor (beta chain) was sequenced within a study of blood T cells in healthy people across ages. This clonotype showed up many times. CDR1 and CDR2 from the germline V gene are MNHEY and SVGEGT. Between the trimmed V and J ends, which lost 6 bases and 2 bases, there was a span of 14 bases. CDR3 length: 14 amino acids. Each donor's blood draw was around 10 milliliters of peripheral blood. Primed by a sample-barcoded 5' primer and a J-beta primer mix, a second PCR proceeded for 7 to 11 cycles. TCRdb itself ran the 5' RACE reads through MiXCR, one entry per CDR3 protein. The profile shows about 770,000 distinct CDR3 sequences, 44% of them singletons.

J is TRBJ2-7 and V is TRBV6-2 or TRBV6-3; D might be TRBD1 (6 bases). The sequence derives from a man aged 60 to 75 in good health. The sample taken for sequencing was blood. Here the CDR3 DNA reads TGTGCCAGCAGACCCCTGGGGGCAGCCTACGAGCAGTACTTC. Protein: CASRPLGAAYEQYF.